The next 25 T cell receptor beta chains were all read from a single sample in a study of cytomegalovirus exposure and HLA in healthy donors. This PCR relied on a set of 60 Vbeta primers and 13 Jbeta primers. Sequenced by immunoSEQ multiplex PCR; TCRdb stores in-frame clones only, minus some. The data contain about 40,000 clones, roughly three quarters of them singletons. The sample consisted of PBMCs. These receptors were collected from a man between 40 and 49 years old in good health and CMV-seronegative.

The chain joins TRBV2 to TRBJ2-2, with D possibly being TRBD1 (6 bases). CDR3 length: 15 residues. V was shortened by 6 bases and J by 4 bases, with 15 bases between the two germline ends. Germline loops: CDR1 SNHLY, CDR2 FYNNEI. The CDR3 sequence is CASRANRVVTGELFF. CDR3 coding DNA: TGTGCCAGCAGAGCGAACAGGGTTGTCACCGGGGAGCTGTTTTTT.

The chain joins TRBV30 to TRBJ2-3; maybe TRBD1 (5 bases). Trimming took 1 base from V and 2 from J, leaving 10 bases between them. The V gene's germline CDR1 is GTSNPN and CDR2 SVGIG (reference sequence). The CDR3 contains 14 residues. CDR3 coding DNA: TGTGCCTGGAGTGCTCAGGGTGCCACAGATACGCAGTATTTT. Amino acids: CAWSAQGATDTQYF.

This chain uses TRBV29-1 with TRBJ1-1; 8 bases line up with TRBD1. The germline V gene encodes CDR1 SQVTM and CDR2 ANQGSEA. Trimming took 6 bases from V and 12 from J; bases not matched to a gene: 9. The CDR3 consists of 11 residues. CDR3 residues: CSVFRTGMTFF. The CDR3 bases are TGCAGCGTCTTCAGGACAGGGATGACTTTCTTT.

This clone was detected a few times. The chain couples TRBV7-9 to TRBJ1-5; D call uncertain. CDR1 is SEHNR and CDR2 is FQNEAQ in the germline V gene (reference sequence). Trimming shortened V by 10 bases and J by 0 bases, and 13 bases separated the two germline ends. There are 14 residues in the CDR3. The CDR3 region has the DNA TGTGCCACCTCGACGGGTGATAGCAATCAGCCCCAGCATTTT. Translating gives CATSTGDSNQPQHF.

The V call is TRBV7-9, the J call TRBJ2-1; 9 bases are a match to TRBD2. Unmatched junction bases numbered 6, after V lost 3 bases and J lost 0 bases. The V gene's germline CDR1 is SEHNR and CDR2 FQNEAQ (reference sequence). The CDR3 sequence is 17 residues long. The CDR3 DNA is TGTGCCAGCAGCTTCGGTAGCGGGGGTTCCTCCTACAATGAGCAGTTCTTC. It translates to CASSFGSGGSSYNEQFF. The variable domain in full, completed from reference TRBV7-9 and TRBJ2-1, reads DTGVSQNPRHKITKRGQNVTFRCDPISEHNRLYWYRQTLGQGPEFLTYFQNEAQLEKSRLLSDRFSAERPKGSFSTLEIQRTEQGDSAMYLCASSFGSGGSSYNEQFFGPGTRLTVL.

As concerns this clone: The junction differs from germline at one of its ends, possibly a read error. The chain combines TRBV7-2 with TRBJ2-5, with TRBD2 as a possible D gene (5 bases). CDR3 length: 18 residues. Germline V gene data show CDR1 as SGHTA and CDR2 as FQGNSA. CDR3 residues: CASSQLTSPQTLGEIQYF. Here the CDR3 DNA reads TGTGCCAGCAGCCAGTTAACTAGTCCCCAGACCTTAGGAGAGATCCAGTACTTC.

This clone was counted once. V is TRBV6-5 and J is TRBJ1-5; D might be TRBD1 (6 bases). The CDR3 is 13 residues long. CDR1 is MNHEY and CDR2 is SVGAGI in the germline V gene. Trimming removed 6 bases from V and 9 bases from J, with 15 bases in between. The CDR3 DNA is TGTGCCAGCAGCAACTCCCAACAGGGGCCCCAGCATTTT. It is translated as CASSNSQQGPQHF.

In this sample, this clone turned up once. This chain uses TRBV5-4 with TRBJ1-1, with 7 bases identical to TRBD1. The CDR3 is made up of 12 amino acids. The V gene end was trimmed by 0 bases and the J gene end by 10 bases; junction bases not matched to a gene: 3. Germline-derived CDR1 and CDR2 are SGHNT and YYREEE (reference sequence). The CDR3 DNA follows: TGTGCCAGCAGCTTGGACACAGGGGTAGCTTTCTTT. Its translation is CASSLDTGVAFF.

The chain links TRBV5-1 to TRBJ1-1; possibly TRBD1 for D (6 bases). CDR3 length: 14 amino acids. Germline V CDR1 and CDR2: SGHRS, YFSETQ. The V and J ends lost 1 base and 0 bases respectively, with 7 bases between them. CDR3 sequence (DNA): TGCGCCAGCAGCTTGCGACAGGTGAACACTGAAGCTTTCTTT. Amino acid sequence: CASSLRQVNTEAFF. Together with reference TRBV5-1 and TRBJ1-1, the CDR3 gives the full variable domain: KAGVTQTPRYLIKTRGQQVTLSCSPISGHRSVSWYQQTPGQGLQFLFEYFSETQRNKGNFPGRFSGRQFSNSRSEMNVSTLELGDSALYLCASSLRQVNTEAFFGQGTRLTVV.

The chain uses TRBV5-6 and TRBJ2-7; the D gene is possibly TRBD1 (6 bases). CDR3 length equals 13 residues. Germline CDR1 is SGHDT and CDR2 is YYEEEE. V lost 3 bases and J 2 bases, leaving 9 bases between the germline ends. The CDR3 DNA sequence: TGTGCCAGCAGCTCGACAGGAACCTACGAGCAGTACTTC. It is translated as CASSSTGTYEQYF.

CDR3 bases: TGTGCCAGCACCCACGGGGAAGGCACCTATGGCTACACCTTC. Its translation: CASTHGEGTYGYTF. This sequence joins TRBV7-9 and TRBJ1-2, with D unclear. Per the germline V gene, CDR1 is SEHNR and CDR2 is FQNEAQ (reference sequence). The V end lost 7 bases, the J end lost 4 bases, and 16 bases lay between the germline ends. The CDR3 is 14 residues long.

This clone was found a few times. Mismatch with germline at one junction end may stem from a read error. V usage is TRBV10-3 and J usage is TRBJ1-6; D remains unclear. This CDR3 contains 14 residues. From germline, CDR1 is ENHRY and CDR2 SYGVKD. The CDR3 region is CAIRPTSSNSPLHF. DNA for the CDR3: TGTGCCATCAGACCTACCTCCTCTAATTCACCCCTCCACTTT.

V is TRBV7-9 and J is TRBJ1-6; 10 bases are shared with TRBD1. CDR3 length: 16 residues. V trimming: 5 bases; J trimming: 4 bases; junction bases outside the gene matches: 5. Germline CDR1 and CDR2: SEHNR and FQNEAQ (reference sequence). The CDR3: CASSPGQGTYNSPLHF. CDR3 nucleotide sequence: TGTGCCAGCAGCCCGGGACAGGGGACGTATAATTCACCCCTCCACTTT.

The gene calls are TRBV6-1 and TRBJ1-6, with 9 bases matching TRBD1. Trimming cost V 4 bases and J 8 bases; bases outside gene matches: 12. The CDR3 loop spans 17 amino acids. Per the germline V gene, CDR1 is MNHNS and CDR2 is SASEGT. The CDR3 DNA is TGTGCCAGCAGTGCGCTCGGGACAGGGAACGGCGATTCACCCCTCCACTTT. This codes for CASSALGTGNGDSPLHF.

This clone was counted only a few times. The chain is built from TRBV19 and TRBJ1-1; no clear D. Trimming shortened V by 5 bases and J by 3 bases, and 10 bases separated the two germline ends. This CDR3 is 13 amino acids long. Germline V gene lookup returns CDR1 LNHDA and CDR2 SQIVND (reference sequence). The CDR3 bases are TGTGCCAGTAGTCCCCGGCGGGACACTGAAGCTTTCTTT. Translating it yields CASSPRRDTEAFF.

The rearrangement links TRBV11-1 to TRBJ2-7, with D uncertain. The CDR3 has 14 residues. The V end was cut by 2 bases, the J end by 3 bases, with 11 bases between. Germline CDR1 reads SGHAT; CDR2 reads FQDESV (reference sequence). This CDR3 is CASSLRGNYYEQYF. DNA of the CDR3: TGTGCCAGCAGCTTAAGAGGAAATTACTACGAGCAGTACTTC. The full variable domain, rest sourced from reference TRBV11-1 and TRBJ2-7, is EAEVAQSPRYKITEKSQAVAFWCDPISGHATLYWYRQILGQGPELLVQFQDESVVDDSQLPKDRFSAERLKGVDSTLKIQPAELGDSAMYLCASSLRGNYYEQYFGPGTRLTVT.

The chain employs TRBV27 and TRBJ1-6; 7 bases agree with TRBD1. Germline lookup yields CDR1 MNHEY and CDR2 SMNVEV (reference sequence). The CDR3 length is 13 residues. Trimming took 6 bases from V and 4 from J; bases not matched to a gene: 0. The CDR3 sequence is CASRGQYNSPLHF. CDR3 nucleotide sequence: TGTGCCAGCAGGGGACAGTATAATTCACCCCTCCACTTT.

V and J are TRBV2 and TRBJ1-5, with D possibly being TRBD1 (6 bases). The ends were cut back, 5 bases at V and 0 bases at J, with 8 bases in the middle. Germline CDR1 is SNHLY and CDR2 is FYNNEI. The CDR3 runs to 14 residues. The CDR3 nucleotides read TGTGCCAGCAGTCCCAGGGGTAGCAATCAGCCCCAGCATTTT. It yields the protein CASSPRGSNQPQHF.

J is TRBJ2-2 and V is TRBV6-6, with 9 bases that match TRBD1. J gave up 5 bases and V 7 bases, and 8 bases lay outside the gene matches. CDR3 length: 15 amino acids. Germline-derived CDR1 and CDR2 are MNHNY and SVGAGI (reference sequence). CDR3 amino acids: CASTPGTGRTGELFF. The DNA for the CDR3 is TGTGCCAGCACTCCCGGGACAGGGAGGACCGGGGAGCTGTTTTTT.

The J gene is TRBJ2-3, the V gene TRBV2; maybe TRBD2 (6 bases). The ends were cut back, 4 bases at V and 1 base at J, with 12 bases in the middle. The V gene's germline CDR1 is SNHLY and CDR2 FYNNEI. The CDR3 extends over 15 amino acids. CDR3 bases: TGTGCCAGCAGTGTCGGGTCGGGAGGCACAGATACGCAGTATTTT. Its translation: CASSVGSGGTDTQYF.

Concerning this clone: Germline and junction disagree at one end, which may indicate a read error. The chain uses TRBV9 and TRBJ2-1; D unclear. Germline V gene data show CDR1 as SGDLS and CDR2 as YYNGEE. This CDR3 has 15 residues. DNA for the CDR3: TGTGCCAGCAGCGTAGCACTTTACTCCCACAATGAGCAGTTCTTC. This codes for CASSVALYSHNEQFF. The full variable domain, in which reference TRBV9 and TRBJ2-1 provide the parts outside the CDR3, is DSGVTQTPKHLITATGQRVTLRCSPRSGDLSVYWYQQSLDQGLQFLIQYYNGEERAKGNILERFSAQQFPDLHSELNLSSLELGDSALYFCASSVALYSHNEQFFGPGTRLTVL.

The chain is built from TRBV4-2 and TRBJ2-2; 8 bases map to TRBD1. With V trimmed by 3 bases and J by 4 bases, 7 bases remained unmatched. This CDR3 has 16 residues. Germline CDR1 and CDR2: LGHNA and YNFKEQ. For the CDR3, the DNA is TGTGCCAGCAGCCAGCGGACAGGGATTGGCACCGGGGAGCTGTTTTTT. Its translation: CASSQRTGIGTGELFF.

The V and J genes are TRBV19 and TRBJ2-3; possible D gene TRBD2, 5 bases. The CDR3 is 13 residues long. CDR1 and CDR2 from the germline V gene are LNHDA and SQIVND (reference sequence). Trimming took off 5 bases at V and 6 bases at J, with 12 bases between the two ends. The CDR3: CASSFGTGDTQYF. CDR3 DNA sequence: TGTGCCAGTAGTTTTGGAACGGGGGATACGCAGTATTTT.

V gene TRBV29-1 combines with J gene TRBJ1-2; no reliable D call. CDR1 is SQVTM and CDR2 is ANQGSEA in the germline V gene. This CDR3 spans 13 amino acids. Trimming cost V 3 bases and J 7 bases, with 15 bases left between them. CDR3 residues: CSVEGVAHSGYTF. CDR3 sequence (DNA): TGCAGCGTTGAGGGAGTGGCACATAGTGGCTACACCTTC.

CDR3 region: CSVRDYEETQYF. CDR3 DNA sequence: TGCAGCGTTCGGGACTACGAAGAGACCCAGTACTTC. The V gene is TRBV29-1, the J gene TRBJ2-5, with TRBD2 matching over 7 bases. From germline, CDR1 is SQVTM and CDR2 ANQGSEA. V lost 5 bases and J lost 3; bases outside the gene matches: 3. The CDR3 extends over 12 amino acids.